This T cell receptor beta chain was obtained from a study of blood T cell repertoires in COVID-19. Across the study: The study drew acute and convalescent COVID-19 samples from the United States, Italy and Spain. PBMCs, B-cell-depleted T cells, or T cells were the source of the cDNA or gDNA that made up the material.

Original processing methods: Estimation of nucleated cell counts relied on the amplification of reference gene primers. The repertoire was sequenced with immunoSEQ multiplex PCR; TCRdb's copy has only in-frame clones and lacks some. That table gives V, J and clone size, and the DNA gave D and trimming. The sample lists fewer than 350,000 clones, about 76% occurring once. V shed 6 bases and J shed 1 base, with 6 bases lying between them. Germline V gene data show CDR1 as KGHDR and CDR2 as SFDVKD. The CDR3 is made up of 13 amino acids. Input material: peripheral blood. The chain combines TRBV24-1 with TRBJ1-5; D is undetermined. The TCR was taken from a woman aged 60 to 75 with active or convalescent COVID-19. The CDR3 sequence: CATSSGSNQPQHF. The CDR3 nucleotides read TGTGCCACCAGTTCGGGGAGCAATCAGCCCCAGCATTTT.